These 26 T cell receptor beta chains were sequenced from one sample in a study of Ad26.COV2.S vaccination and SARS-CoV-2 variants. Profiled with immunoSEQ multiplex PCR; TCRdb holds only in-frame clones, not every one. The sample has around 350,000 clones, about 90% seen once. This specimen was peripheral blood, taken after recovery from COVID-19. Receptor source: a human donor who had recovered from COVID-19.

For the CDR3, the DNA is TGTGCCAGCAGCTTGGGGGGAGGGAGCCTCAATAGCAATCAGCCCCAGCATTTT. Translation gives CASSLGGGSLNSNQPQHF. The gene calls are TRBV5-4 and TRBJ1-5; D gene unclear. CDR1 is SGHNT, CDR2 YYREEE, per germline (reference sequence). With 0 bases removed from V and 0 bases from J, the gap between germline ends came to 16 bases. CDR3 length equals 18 residues.

This chain connects TRBV18 to TRBJ2-5; no clear D. Germline lookup yields CDR1 KGHSH and CDR2 LQKENI. CDR3 length: 13 residues. The V end was cut by 2 bases, the J end by 2 bases, with 6 bases between. In nucleotides, the CDR3 is TGTGCCAGCTCACCAATGGGGCAAGAGACCCAGTACTTC. It is translated as CASSPMGQETQYF.

The rearrangement links TRBV9 to TRBJ1-3; D is undetermined. V lost 0 bases and J lost 4, with 11 bases in between. This CDR3 spans 15 amino acids. Germline-derived CDR1 and CDR2 are SGDLS and YYNGEE. CDR3 coding DNA: TGTGCCAGCAGCGTAGCGAACACAGTAGGAAACACCATATATTTT. Encoded protein: CASSVANTVGNTIYF. The whole variable domain, filled in from reference TRBV9 and TRBJ1-3, reads DSGVTQTPKHLITATGQRVTLRCSPRSGDLSVYWYQQSLDQGLQFLIQYYNGEERAKGNILERFSAQQFPDLHSELNLSSLELGDSALYFCASSVANTVGNTIYFGEGSWLTVV.

V and J are TRBV5-8 and TRBJ1-4; D is unresolved. Germline V CDR1 and CDR2: SGHTS, YDEGEE. V lost 4 bases and J lost 8, with 24 bases in between. The CDR3 is 17 residues long. The CDR3 region is CASSLGGIPASGEKLFF. The CDR3 nucleotides are TGTGCCAGCAGCCTGGGAGGAATCCCTGCCTCTGGGGAAAAACTGTTTTTT.

This clone has more than one count but fewer than ten. CDR3 bases: TGTGCCAGCAGTTCAGGGGGAGTGCCTAACTATGGCTACACCTTC. The encoded protein is CASSSGGVPNYGYTF. The J gene is TRBJ1-2, the V gene TRBV6-5; TRBD1 aligns across 7 bases. Losses at the gene ends were 4 bases for V and 0 bases for J; bases not matched to a gene: 5. CDR1 and CDR2 (germline): MNHEY, SVGAGI. The CDR3 length is 15 residues.

The V gene is TRBV9, the J gene TRBJ2-2; D is ambiguous. The CDR3 consists of 15 residues. Germline assignment: CDR1 SGDLS and CDR2 YYNGEE. V was trimmed by 3 bases and J by 0 bases, leaving 9 bases between them. The CDR3 DNA reads as TGTGCCAGCAGCGGGAAAAGTGCGAACACCGGGGAGCTGTTTTTT. This codes for CASSGKSANTGELFF.

This sequence joins TRBV7-9 and TRBJ1-1; 7 bases agree with TRBD1. The V segment lost 3 bases and the J segment 4 bases; nucleotides outside the gene matches: 17. The V gene's germline CDR1 is SEHNR and CDR2 FQNEAQ (reference sequence). The CDR3 runs to 18 residues. The CDR3 loop is CASSLTLSRTGPLTEAFF. The CDR3 coding sequence is TGTGCCAGCAGCTTGACTTTATCGAGGACAGGACCCCTCACTGAAGCTTTCTTT. Full variable domain (outside the CDR3, taken from reference TRBV7-9 and TRBJ1-1): DTGVSQNPRHKITKRGQNVTFRCDPISEHNRLYWYRQTLGQGPEFLTYFQNEAQLEKSRLLSDRFSAERPKGSFSTLEIQRTEQGDSAMYLCASSLTLSRTGPLTEAFFGQGTRLTVV.

The CDR3 nucleotides are TGTGCCAGCCCCCGTGGGACGGTATCCTACGAGCAGTACTTC. Translated, it gives CASPRGTVSYEQYF. The chain is built from TRBV7-9 and TRBJ2-7; the D gene could be TRBD1 or TRBD2 (5 bases each). Germline-derived CDR1 and CDR2 are SEHNR and FQNEAQ (reference sequence). Between the trimmed V and J ends, which lost 8 bases and 1 base, there was a span of 15 bases. The CDR3 loop spans 14 amino acids. Looking up the rest from reference TRBV7-9 and TRBJ2-7 gives the full variable domain: DTGVSQNPRHKITKRGQNVTFRCDPISEHNRLYWYRQTLGQGPEFLTYFQNEAQLEKSRLLSDRFSAERPKGSFSTLEIQRTEQGDSAMYLCASPRGTVSYEQYFGPGTRLTVT.

The chain uses TRBV6-5 and TRBJ1-2, with TRBD1 matching 10 bases. The CDR3 loop spans 13 amino acids. CDR1 is MNHEY and CDR2 is SVGAGI in the germline V gene. After removal of 6 bases from V and 7 bases from J, the junction contained 5 bases not matched to a gene. CDR3 bases: TGTGCCAGCAGGCGACAGGGGGCTGTTGGCTACACCTTC. As protein: CASRRQGAVGYTF.

This chain uses TRBV10-3 with TRBJ1-1; no clear D gene. With 0 bases removed from V and 7 bases from J, the gap between germline ends came to 9 bases. The CDR3 loop spans 13 amino acids. Germline CDR1 reads ENHRY; CDR2 reads SYGVKD. CDR3 sequence reads: CAISESGRLEAFF. CDR3 DNA sequence: TGTGCCATCAGTGAGTCCGGCCGGCTTGAAGCTTTCTTT.

The V gene is TRBV6-5, the J gene TRBJ1-2; tentative D call: TRBD1 (5 bases). CDR1 is MNHEY, CDR2 SVGAGI, per germline. V lost 0 bases and J lost 3, with 8 bases in between. The length of the CDR3 is 14 residues. DNA for the CDR3: TGTGCCAGCAGTTACTCGTTAGGGGACTATGGCTACACCTTC. It is translated as CASSYSLGDYGYTF.

CDR3 sequence: CASSATGFANSPLHF. DNA for the CDR3: TGTGCCAGCAGCGCTACAGGGTTCGCTAATTCACCCCTCCACTTT. The chain joins TRBV7-6 to TRBJ1-6; TRBD1 might be the D (6 bases). CDR1 SGHVS and CDR2 FNYEAQ come from the germline V gene. Trimming removed 5 bases from V and 6 bases from J, with 14 bases in between. The CDR3 totals 15 residues. Drawing the rest from reference TRBV7-6 and TRBJ1-6, the complete variable domain is GAGVSQSPRYKVTKRGQDVALRCDPISGHVSLYWYRQALGQGPEFLTYFNYEAQQDKSGLPNDRFSAERPEGSISTLTIQRTEQRDSAMYRCASSATGFANSPLHFGNGTRLTVT.

V usage is TRBV6-1 and J usage is TRBJ1-5; perhaps TRBD1 as D (5 bases). The CDR3 length is 15 residues. Germline values: CDR1 MNHNS, CDR2 SASEGT. Trimming stripped 3 bases from V and 2 bases from J, with 11 bases between. The CDR3 DNA is TGTGCCAGCAGTGAGGGGGGAGGCGGCAATCAGCCCCAGCATTTT. Amino acid sequence: CASSEGGGGNQPQHF.

This chain joins TRBV7-8 and TRBJ1-6, with D perhaps TRBD1 (5 bases). Germline values: CDR1 SGHVS, CDR2 FQNEAQ. CDR3 size: 12 residues. Trimming left V 5 bases short and J 9 bases short, with 8 bases between. As DNA, the CDR3 is TGTGCCAGCAGCAGGGACGCTTCACCCCTCCACTTT. This sequence encodes CASSRDASPLHF.

The chain uses TRBV7-9 and TRBJ1-1, with D perhaps TRBD1 (5 bases). The ends were cut back, 5 bases at V and 11 bases at J, with 18 bases in the middle. Germline CDR1 and CDR2: SEHNR and FQNEAQ (reference sequence). The CDR3 consists of 13 residues. This CDR3 is CASSRDGLQRAFF. The CDR3 nucleotides read TGTGCCAGCAGCCGGGACGGACTTCAGAGGGCTTTCTTT.

The rearrangement uses TRBV6-4 and TRBJ2-2, with TRBD1 as a possible D gene (6 bases). This CDR3 comprises 14 residues. The germline V gene encodes CDR1 MRHNA and CDR2 SNTAGT. Trimming removed 5 bases from V and 6 bases from J, with 13 bases in between. The CDR3 nucleotides read TGTGCCAGCAGTACTACAGGGTTCGCCGGGGAGCTGTTTTTT. Translation: CASSTTGFAGELFF.

The V gene is TRBV5-1, the J gene TRBJ2-2, with D uncertain. The CDR3 is 13 amino acids. Germline-derived CDR1 and CDR2 are SGHRS and YFSETQ. The V end was cut by 4 bases, the J end by 5 bases, with 9 bases between. The CDR3 here is CASSPHETGELFF. For the CDR3, the DNA is TGCGCCAGCAGCCCACACGAGACCGGGGAGCTGTTTTTT.

This clone showed up just a few times. The V call is TRBV10-1, the J call TRBJ2-3; 11 bases align to TRBD2. Per germline, CDR1 WNHNN and CDR2 SYGVQD (reference sequence). The CDR3 loop spans 15 amino acids. V dropped 5 bases and J dropped 2; count of bases not matched to a gene: 3. As DNA, the CDR3 is TGCGCCAGCAGTACTAGCGGGGGAATCACAGATACGCAGTATTTT. It yields the protein CASSTSGGITDTQYF.

This rearrangement joins TRBV7-9 to TRBJ2-2; 7 nucleotides agree with TRBD1. V gave up 0 bases and J gave up 6 bases; unmatched junction bases: 10. Germline CDR1 reads SEHNR; CDR2 reads FQNEAQ (reference sequence). The CDR3 is 17 residues long. The CDR3 nucleotides are TGTGCCAGCAGCTTAGCGGTTCGGACAGGTCAGGCCGGGGAGCTGTTTTTT. Translating it yields CASSLAVRTGQAGELFF.

This clone has a count of ten or more. V and J are TRBV6-2 or TRBV6-3 and TRBJ1-5, with 9 positions matching TRBD1. V trimming: 6 bases; J trimming: 4 bases; junction bases outside the gene matches: 7. Looked up from germline, CDR1 is MNHEY and CDR2 is SVGEGT. CDR3 size: 15 residues. The CDR3 reads CASSKRGTGNQPQHF. Written as DNA, the CDR3 is TGTGCCAGCAGCAAAAGAGGGACAGGGAATCAGCCCCAGCATTTT.

This chain joins TRBV5-4 and TRBJ2-5, with D tentatively TRBD1 or TRBD2 (5 bases each). Germline CDR1 reads SGHNT; CDR2 reads YYREEE (reference sequence). CDR3 size: 14 residues. Trimming stripped 4 bases from V and 0 bases from J, with 10 bases between. CDR3 sequence: CASSRDPDQETQYF. CDR3 DNA sequence: TGTGCCAGCAGCCGGGACCCCGACCAAGAGACCCAGTACTTC.

The gene calls are TRBV5-1 and TRBJ2-5, with D possibly TRBD2 on 5 matching bases. Trimming cost V 3 bases and J 7 bases, with 7 bases left between them. CDR3 length: 11 amino acids. Germline CDR1 and CDR2: SGHRS and YFSETQ. Written as DNA, the CDR3 is TGCGCCAGCAGCTCCGCGGGGACCCAGTACTTC. Amino acid sequence: CASSSAGTQYF.

V is TRBV7-9 and J is TRBJ2-7; 10 bases are a match to TRBD1. Germline assignment: CDR1 SEHNR and CDR2 FQNEAQ (reference sequence). The trim removed 7 bases at V and 5 bases at J, leaving 5 bases unmatched. This CDR3 region has 13 residues. CDR3 sequence: CASKSGTGDEQYF. The CDR3 DNA is TGTGCCAGCAAATCTGGGACAGGGGACGAGCAGTACTTC. Combining the CDR3 with reference TRBV7-9 and TRBJ2-7 gives the whole variable domain DTGVSQNPRHKITKRGQNVTFRCDPISEHNRLYWYRQTLGQGPEFLTYFQNEAQLEKSRLLSDRFSAERPKGSFSTLEIQRTEQGDSAMYLCASKSGTGDEQYFGPGTRLTVT.

V gene TRBV19 combines with J gene TRBJ1-1; maybe TRBD1 (6 bases). Germline CDR1 is LNHDA and CDR2 is SQIVND (reference sequence). Trimming shortened V by 6 bases and J by 10 bases, and 18 bases separated the two germline ends. The CDR3 is 13 amino acids. CDR3: CASSADTGRVAFF. The CDR3, as DNA: TGTGCCAGTAGCGCTGACACAGGGCGGGTAGCTTTCTTT.

V usage is TRBV7-2 and J usage is TRBJ2-7, with D possibly called TRBD1 or TRBD2 (5 bases each). V was clipped by 3 bases and J by 2 bases, with 14 bases between them. This CDR3 spans 15 amino acids. The V gene's germline CDR1 is SGHTA and CDR2 FQGNSA. The CDR3 spells CASSFRPGRTYEQYF. As DNA, the CDR3 is TGTGCCAGCAGCTTCAGGCCGGGACGGACCTACGAGCAGTACTTC.

The chain joins TRBV6-1 to TRBJ2-7; D possibly corresponds to TRBD1 (5 bases). Germline V gene data show CDR1 as MNHNS and CDR2 as SASEGT. Trimming pared 1 base from V and 4 bases from J, leaving 14 bases between. The CDR3 totals 15 residues. CDR3 amino acids: CASSEVGGRGYEQYF. The CDR3 DNA follows: TGTGCCAGCAGTGAAGTAGGCGGTAGGGGATACGAGCAGTACTTC.